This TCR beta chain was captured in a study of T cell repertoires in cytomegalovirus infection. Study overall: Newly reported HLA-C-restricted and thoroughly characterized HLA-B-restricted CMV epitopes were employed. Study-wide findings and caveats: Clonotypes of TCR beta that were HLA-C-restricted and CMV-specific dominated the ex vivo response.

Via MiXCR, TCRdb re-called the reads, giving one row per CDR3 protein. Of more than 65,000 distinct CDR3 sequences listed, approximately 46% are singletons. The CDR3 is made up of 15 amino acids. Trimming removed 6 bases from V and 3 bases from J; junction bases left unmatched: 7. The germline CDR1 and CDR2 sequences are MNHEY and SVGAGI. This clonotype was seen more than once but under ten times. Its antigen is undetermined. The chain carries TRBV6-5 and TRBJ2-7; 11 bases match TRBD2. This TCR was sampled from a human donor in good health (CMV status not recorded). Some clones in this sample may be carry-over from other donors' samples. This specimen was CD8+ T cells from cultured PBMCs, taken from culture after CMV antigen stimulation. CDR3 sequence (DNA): TGTGCCAGCAGCCCCGGGACTAGCGGCTACTACGAGCAGTACTTC. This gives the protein CASSPGTSGYYEQYF.